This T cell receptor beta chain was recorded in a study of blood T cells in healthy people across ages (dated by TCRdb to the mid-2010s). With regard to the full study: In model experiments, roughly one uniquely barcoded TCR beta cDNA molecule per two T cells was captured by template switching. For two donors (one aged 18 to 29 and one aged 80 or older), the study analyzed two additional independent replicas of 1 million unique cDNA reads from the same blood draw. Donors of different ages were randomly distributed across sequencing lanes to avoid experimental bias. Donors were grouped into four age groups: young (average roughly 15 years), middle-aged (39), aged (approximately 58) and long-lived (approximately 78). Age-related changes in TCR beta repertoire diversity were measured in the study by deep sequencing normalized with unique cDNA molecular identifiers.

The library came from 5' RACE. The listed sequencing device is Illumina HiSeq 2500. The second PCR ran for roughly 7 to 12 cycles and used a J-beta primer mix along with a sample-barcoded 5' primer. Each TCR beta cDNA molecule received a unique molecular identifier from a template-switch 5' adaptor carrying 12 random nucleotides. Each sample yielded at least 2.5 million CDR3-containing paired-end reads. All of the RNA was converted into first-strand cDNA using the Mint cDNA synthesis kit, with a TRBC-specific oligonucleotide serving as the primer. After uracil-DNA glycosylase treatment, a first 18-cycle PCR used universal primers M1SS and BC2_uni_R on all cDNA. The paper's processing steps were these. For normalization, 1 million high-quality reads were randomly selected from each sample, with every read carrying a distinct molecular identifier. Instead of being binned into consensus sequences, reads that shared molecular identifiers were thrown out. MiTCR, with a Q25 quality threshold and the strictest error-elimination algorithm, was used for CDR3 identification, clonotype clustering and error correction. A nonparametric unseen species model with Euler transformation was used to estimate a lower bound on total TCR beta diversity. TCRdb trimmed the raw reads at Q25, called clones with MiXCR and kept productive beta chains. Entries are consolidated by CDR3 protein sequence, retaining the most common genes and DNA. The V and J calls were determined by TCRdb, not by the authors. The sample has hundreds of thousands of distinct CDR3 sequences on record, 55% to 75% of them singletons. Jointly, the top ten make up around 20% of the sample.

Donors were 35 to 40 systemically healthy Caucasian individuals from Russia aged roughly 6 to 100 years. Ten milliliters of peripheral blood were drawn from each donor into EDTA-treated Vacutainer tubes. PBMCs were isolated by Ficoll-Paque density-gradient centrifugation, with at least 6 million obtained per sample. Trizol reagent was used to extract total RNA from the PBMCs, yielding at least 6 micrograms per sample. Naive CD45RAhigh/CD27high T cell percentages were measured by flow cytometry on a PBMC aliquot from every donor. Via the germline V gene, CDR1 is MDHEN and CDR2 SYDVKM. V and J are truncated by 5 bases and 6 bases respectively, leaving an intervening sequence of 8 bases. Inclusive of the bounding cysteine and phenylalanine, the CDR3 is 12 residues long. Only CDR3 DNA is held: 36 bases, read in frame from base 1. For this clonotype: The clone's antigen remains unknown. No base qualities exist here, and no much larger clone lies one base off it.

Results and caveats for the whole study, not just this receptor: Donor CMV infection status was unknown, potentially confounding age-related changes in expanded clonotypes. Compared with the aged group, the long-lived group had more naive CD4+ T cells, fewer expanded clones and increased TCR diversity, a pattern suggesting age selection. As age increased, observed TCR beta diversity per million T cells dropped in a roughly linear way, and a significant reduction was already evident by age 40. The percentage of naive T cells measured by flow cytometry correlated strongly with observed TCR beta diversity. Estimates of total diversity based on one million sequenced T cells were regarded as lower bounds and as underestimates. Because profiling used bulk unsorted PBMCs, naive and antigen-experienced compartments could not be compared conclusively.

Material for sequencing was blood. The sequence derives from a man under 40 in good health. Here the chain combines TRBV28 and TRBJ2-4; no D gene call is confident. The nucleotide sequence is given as TGTGCCAGCAGTCCCTTTATAAACATTCAGTACTTC. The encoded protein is CASSPFINIQYF.